Sequencing of this TCR beta chain was carried out in a study of cytomegalovirus exposure and HLA in healthy donors. This clone was counted only a few times. What it binds is unknown. After removal of 6 bases from V and 4 bases from J, the junction contained 11 bases not matched to a gene. The CDR3 loop spans 15 amino acids. CDR1 and CDR2 (germline): MNHNS, SASEGT. The PCR had 60 Vbeta and 13 Jbeta primers. The protocol was immunoSEQ multiplex PCR, while the TCRdb copy is restricted to in-frame clones and leaves out a portion. The sample has around 170,000 clones, around 78% seen once; the top ten hold 7%. Findings and caveats of the study: There were several of the most significant clusters that appeared linked to common viral pathogens in a later analysis. The authors later found most CMV-associated TCR beta chains appeared HLA-restricted. Later on, a genetic analysis was performed. It linked a missense variant in DCLRE1C with V- and J-gene trimming of TCR beta.

This clonotype originated in a woman aged 40 to 50 in good health and CMV-seropositive. V and J are TRBV6-1 and TRBJ2-7; 8 bases are shared with TRBD2. Sequences were obtained from PBMCs. CDR3 residues: CASSDREGQGYEQYF. The CDR3 DNA follows: TGTGCCAGCAGCGACCGGGAGGGGCAGGGATACGAGCAGTACTTC.